These 28 T cell receptor beta chains share one sample of origin, sequenced in a study of long-term antiretroviral therapy in people with HIV (dated by TCRdb to the early 2020s). The immunoSEQ hsTCRB v3.0 assay was used at survey level resolution for TRB variable region sequencing. TCRdb's version of the immuneACCESS table is confined to in-frame rearrangements and falls short of the full clone set. An unresolved V gene accounts for under half of the shortfall where checked; the remainder is of unknown origin. Here the sample has tens of thousands of clones; around 86% occur a single time. The top ten hold around 5.1% of the sample. The specimen was unsorted PBMCs, collected 0.1 years before starting antiretroviral therapy. Source of these receptors: a woman aged 45-60 years with HIV.

CDR3 bases: TGCGCCAGCAGCCAAGGGGCCAGGTTCTCTGGGGCCAACGTCCTGACTTTC. Residues: CASSQGARFSGANVLTF. This rearrangement joins TRBV4-1 to TRBJ2-6; no firm D call. Trimming removed 1 base from V and 0 bases from J, with 10 bases in between. Looked up from germline, CDR1 is MGHRA and CDR2 is YSYEKL. This CDR3 region has 17 residues.

Worth noting for this clone: Other DNA sequences from this sample encode an identical CDR3 as well. This sequence joins TRBV30 and TRBJ1-5, with 9 nucleotides matching TRBD1. Trimming cost V 3 bases and J 7 bases; bases outside gene matches: 4. Germline-derived CDR1 and CDR2 are GTSNPN and SVGIG (reference sequence). This CDR3 is built from 13 residues. The CDR3 sequence: CAWRQGADQPQHF. In nucleotides, the CDR3 is TGTGCCTGGAGACAGGGGGCCGACCAGCCCCAGCATTTT.

The chain has TRBV2 and TRBJ1-4, with D tentatively TRBD1 (5 bases). V was trimmed by 8 bases and J by 7 bases, leaving 20 bases between them. Germline V gene sequence: CDR1 SNHLY, CDR2 FYNNEI. The CDR3 spans 15 residues. The CDR3 DNA follows: TGTGCCAGCTCAAGTTATCAGGGTGGGGTTGAAAAACTGTTTTTT. Translated: CASSSYQGGVEKLFF.

The gene calls are TRBV30 and TRBJ1-2; D gene ambiguous. The CDR3 extends over 11 amino acids. The V gene lost 4 bases and the J gene lost 1 base, with 4 bases spanning the gap. From germline, CDR1 is GTSNPN and CDR2 SVGIG (reference sequence). CDR3 sequence: CAWKNNYGYTF. CDR3 coding DNA: TGTGCCTGGAAGAATAACTATGGCTACACCTTC.

The V gene is TRBV10-3, the J gene TRBJ2-7; 10 bases are shared with TRBD1. Germline V lookup: CDR1 ENHRY, CDR2 SYGVKD. The CDR3 is 14 amino acids. V lost 5 bases, J lost 3 bases, and 4 bases stayed unmatched. Here the CDR3 DNA reads TGTGCCATCAGTAGACAGGGGGCGGACTACGAGCAGTACTTC. As protein: CAISRQGADYEQYF.

The chain recombines TRBV6-5 with TRBJ2-3; no reliable D call. Per germline, CDR1 MNHEY and CDR2 SVGAGI. The CDR3 contains 14 residues. V was shortened by 2 bases and J by 8 bases, with 14 bases between the two germline ends. As DNA, the CDR3 is TGTGCCAGCAGTTACACGGTACCGACGGGTACGCAGTATTTT. This sequence encodes CASSYTVPTGTQYF.

The chain joins TRBV19 to TRBJ1-1; D not certain. The CDR3 is made up of 13 amino acids. The V end was cut by 5 bases, the J end by 0 bases, with 7 bases between. The germline CDR1 and CDR2 sequences are LNHDA and SQIVND (reference sequence). As DNA, the CDR3 is TGTGCCAGTAGTGTGGGTATGAACACTGAAGCTTTCTTT. This sequence encodes CASSVGMNTEAFF.

This clone turned up a few times. The DNA of the CDR3 is TGTGCCAGCAGCCTGGGACCGAATTATGGCTACACCTTC. Its translation: CASSLGPNYGYTF. V gene TRBV6-5 combines with J gene TRBJ1-2; maybe TRBD1 (5 bases). CDR1 and CDR2 from the germline V gene are MNHEY and SVGAGI. This CDR3 has 13 amino acids. V was trimmed by 6 bases and J by 5 bases, leaving 13 bases between them.

The chain carries TRBV18 and TRBJ1-4; TRBD1 matches at 7 bases. The CDR3 spans 16 residues. CDR1 is KGHSH, CDR2 LQKENI, per germline. V dropped 6 bases and J dropped 4; count of bases not matched to a gene: 11. CDR3 sequence: CASSHTTDRFNEKLFF. CDR3 sequence (DNA): TGTGCCAGCTCTCATACCACGGACAGGTTTAATGAAAAACTGTTTTTT.

J is TRBJ2-1 and V is TRBV11-3; no reliable D call. CDR1 is SGHNT, CDR2 YENEEA, per germline. Trimming cost V 3 bases and J 7 bases, with 13 bases left between them. The CDR3 covers 14 residues. CDR3 nucleotides: TGTGCCAGCAGCTTCGACCCCTCCCGTAATGAGCAGTTCTTC. It encodes CASSFDPSRNEQFF.

The chain couples TRBV9 to TRBJ2-7, with D perhaps matching TRBD2 (5 bases). Germline CDR1 reads SGDLS; CDR2 reads YYNGEE. The V and J ends lost 4 bases and 5 bases respectively, with 16 bases between them. This CDR3 has 14 amino acids. CDR3 bases: TGTGCCAGCAGCCCCCACGTAGAGGGCCACGAGCAGTACTTC. Translated, it gives CASSPHVEGHEQYF.

This clone appeared a few times. This rearrangement joins TRBV5-4 to TRBJ1-6, with D uncertain. The germline V gene encodes CDR1 SGHNT and CDR2 YYREEE (reference sequence). V lost 0 bases and J lost 10, with 11 bases in between. The CDR3 runs to 14 residues. The CDR3 loop is CASSLDGVGSPLHF. As DNA, the CDR3 is TGTGCCAGCAGCTTGGATGGGGTTGGCTCACCCCTCCACTTT.

The chain combines TRBV5-1 with TRBJ2-1; 8 bases align to TRBD2. This CDR3 is built from 16 residues. Germline assignment: CDR1 SGHRS and CDR2 YFSETQ. V trimming: 3 bases; J trimming: 4 bases; junction bases outside the gene matches: 9. The CDR3 region is CASSWGSGISYNEQFF. DNA for the CDR3: TGCGCCAGCAGCTGGGGTAGCGGGATTTCTTACAATGAGCAGTTCTTC.

The chain employs TRBV19 and TRBJ2-3, with 11 bases matching TRBD2. Trimming at V came to 2 bases and at J to 2 bases, leaving 3 bases not matched to a gene. Per the germline V gene, CDR1 is LNHDA and CDR2 is SQIVND (reference sequence). The CDR3 loop spans 16 amino acids. CDR3 region: CASSILAGGYTDTQYF. Written as DNA, the CDR3 is TGTGCCAGTAGTATACTAGCGGGGGGATACACAGATACGCAGTATTTT.

This chain uses TRBV23-1 with TRBJ2-5; 10 bases align to TRBD1. TRBV23-1 is placed among ORFs of uncertain function. CDR3 size: 15 residues. Trimming took 6 bases from V and 7 from J; bases not matched to a gene: 11. The CDR3: CASRADRGLKGTQYF. DNA of the CDR3: TGCGCCAGCAGGGCAGACAGGGGGCTCAAAGGGACCCAGTACTTC.

This clone has just one count. The chain is built from TRBV7-2 and TRBJ1-6, with no clear D. CDR3 length equals 17 residues. The V gene lost 2 bases and the J gene lost 6 bases, with 17 bases spanning the gap. Germline V gives CDR1 SGHTA, CDR2 FQGNSA. The CDR3 DNA is TGTGCCAGCAGCTTAATGGGGAAGCACGGGTCTAATTCACCCCTCCACTTT. This codes for CASSLMGKHGSNSPLHF.

V is TRBV29-1 and J is TRBJ2-5; tentative D call: TRBD2 (5 bases). V was cut by 6 bases and J by 1 base, with 15 bases left in between. CDR3 length: 14 amino acids. Germline V gene data show CDR1 as SQVTM and CDR2 as ANQGSEA. CDR3 loop: CSVPPRLAQETQYF. CDR3 bases: TGCAGCGTCCCCCCCCGTCTAGCCCAAGAGACCCAGTACTTC.

The J gene is TRBJ2-3, the V gene TRBV5-1, with TRBD2 matching 8 bases. The CDR3 runs to 13 residues. Trimming removed 4 bases from V and 4 bases from J; junction bases left unmatched: 2. From germline, CDR1 is SGHRS and CDR2 YFSETQ. CDR3 in DNA: TGCGCCAGCAGCCGGGGGGGATCAGATACGCAGTATTTT. It codes for CASSRGGSDTQYF.

The sample holds one count of this clone. The genes are TRBV4-1 and TRBJ2-7; 7 positions match TRBD1. The ends lost 0 bases at V and 4 bases at J; junction bases unmatched: 3. The CDR3 consists of 14 residues. CDR1 and CDR2 (germline): MGHRA, YSYEKL. The CDR3 protein is CASSQEGRGYEQYF. The CDR3 nucleotides read TGCGCCAGCAGCCAAGAGGGCAGGGGGTACGAGCAGTACTTC.

About this clone itself: The sample holds other DNA sequences that translate to the same CDR3. The chain couples TRBV6-1 to TRBJ2-3; 10 bases are a match to TRBD2. J lost 1 base, V lost 1 base, and 2 bases had no gene match. This CDR3 comprises 16 residues. Per germline, CDR1 MNHNS and CDR2 SASEGT. The CDR3 coding sequence is TGTGCCAGCAGTGAAGGTCTAGCGGGGGGCACAGATACGCAGTATTTT. This codes for CASSEGLAGGTDTQYF.

This rearrangement joins TRBV9 to TRBJ2-3; D perhaps matches TRBD2 (5 bases). V was pared by 4 bases and J by 3 bases, with 9 bases between. This CDR3 spans 13 amino acids. Germline CDR1 is SGDLS and CDR2 is YYNGEE. This chain's CDR3 is CASSYRGTDTQYF. CDR3 nucleotide sequence: TGTGCCAGCAGCTACCGGGGTACAGATACGCAGTATTTT.

The chain joins TRBV9 to TRBJ1-1; perhaps TRBD1 as D (5 bases). Germline CDR1 reads SGDLS; CDR2 reads YYNGEE. The CDR3 spans 14 residues. V gave up 0 bases and J gave up 1 base, with 7 bases separating them. CDR3 sequence: CASSVGQGNTEAFF. CDR3 DNA sequence: TGTGCCAGCAGCGTAGGGCAGGGGAACACTGAAGCTTTCTTT. Looking up the rest from reference TRBV9 and TRBJ1-1 gives the full variable domain: DSGVTQTPKHLITATGQRVTLRCSPRSGDLSVYWYQQSLDQGLQFLIQYYNGEERAKGNILERFSAQQFPDLHSELNLSSLELGDSALYFCASSVGQGNTEAFFGQGTRLTVV.

V is TRBV10-1 and J is TRBJ2-7, with a tentative D call TRBD1 (6 bases). The CDR3 sequence is 13 residues long. V was trimmed by 3 bases and J by 5 bases, leaving 11 bases between them. The germline CDR1 and CDR2 sequences are WNHNN and SYGVQD (reference sequence). CDR3 loop: CASSDKGDDEQYF. Here the CDR3 DNA reads TGCGCCAGCAGTGATAAGGGGGATGACGAGCAGTACTTC.

V usage is TRBV5-1 and J usage is TRBJ1-1, with TRBD1 identical over 8 bases. Germline assignment: CDR1 SGHRS and CDR2 YFSETQ. CDR3 length: 16 amino acids. Losses at the gene ends were 4 bases for V and 1 base for J; bases not matched to a gene: 9. The CDR3, as DNA: TGCGCCAGCAGCCCACATTCTACAGGGGGGAACACTGAAGCTTTCTTT. Translated: CASSPHSTGGNTEAFF.

This chain connects TRBV5-4 to TRBJ2-7; perhaps D is TRBD1 or TRBD2 (5 bases each). Trimming pared 4 bases from V and 5 bases from J, leaving 16 bases between. Germline CDR1 SGHNT, CDR2 YYREEE (reference sequence). CDR3 length: 14 amino acids. The CDR3 bases are TGTGCCAGCAGCGGTCGGGACGGCAGGGACGAGCAGTACTTC. This gives the protein CASSGRDGRDEQYF. Drawing the rest from reference TRBV5-4 and TRBJ2-7, the complete variable domain is ETGVTQSPTHLIKTRGQQVTLRCSSQSGHNTVSWYQQALGQGPQFIFQYYREEENGRGNFPPRFSGLQFPNYSSELNVNALELDDSALYLCASSGRDGRDEQYFGPGTRLTVT.

The sample holds a few counts of this clone. V usage is TRBV19 and J usage is TRBJ2-7; no clear D. CDR3 size: 11 residues. Germline lookup yields CDR1 LNHDA and CDR2 SQIVND (reference sequence). The V end lost 9 bases, the J end lost 3 bases, and 9 bases lay between the germline ends. The CDR3 loop reads CASQGYYEQYF. CDR3 bases: TGTGCCAGCCAAGGTTACTACGAGCAGTACTTC.

The V and J genes are TRBV2 and TRBJ2-3; D remains unclear. The CDR3 covers 13 residues. CDR1 is SNHLY and CDR2 is FYNNEI in the germline V gene. Trimming removed 6 bases at V and 7 bases at J, with 14 bases between. The CDR3 here is CASRHIQRNTQYF. The CDR3 coding sequence is TGTGCCAGCAGACATATACAGAGAAATACGCAGTATTTT.

The DNA for the CDR3 is TGTGCCAGCAGGTCGTGGGAGGAGACCCAGTACTTC. This gives the protein CASRSWEETQYF. The chain links TRBV2 to TRBJ2-5; weak D call: TRBD2 (5 bases). V shed 6 bases and J shed 5 bases, with 10 bases lying between them. The length of the CDR3 is 12 residues. Germline values: CDR1 SNHLY, CDR2 FYNNEI.